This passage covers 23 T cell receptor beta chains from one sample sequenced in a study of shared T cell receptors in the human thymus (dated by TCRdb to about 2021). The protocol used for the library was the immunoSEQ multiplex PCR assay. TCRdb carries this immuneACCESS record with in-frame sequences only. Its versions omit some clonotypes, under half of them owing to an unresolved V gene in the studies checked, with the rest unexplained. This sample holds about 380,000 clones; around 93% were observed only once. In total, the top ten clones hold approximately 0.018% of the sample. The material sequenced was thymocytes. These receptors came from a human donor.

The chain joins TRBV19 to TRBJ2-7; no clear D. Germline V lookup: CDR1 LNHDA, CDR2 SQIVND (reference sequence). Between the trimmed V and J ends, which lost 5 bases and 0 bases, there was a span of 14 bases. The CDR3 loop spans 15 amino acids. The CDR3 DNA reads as TGTGCCAGTAGTCGACACTCAGAGAGCTCCTACGAGCAGTACTTC. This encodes CASSRHSESSYEQYF.

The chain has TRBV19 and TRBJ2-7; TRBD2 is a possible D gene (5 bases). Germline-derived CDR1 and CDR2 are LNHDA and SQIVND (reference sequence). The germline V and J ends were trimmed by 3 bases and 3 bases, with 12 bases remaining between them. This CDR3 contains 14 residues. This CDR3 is CASSIGRLNYEQYF. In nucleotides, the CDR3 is TGTGCCAGTAGTATTGGGAGACTGAACTACGAGCAGTACTTC.

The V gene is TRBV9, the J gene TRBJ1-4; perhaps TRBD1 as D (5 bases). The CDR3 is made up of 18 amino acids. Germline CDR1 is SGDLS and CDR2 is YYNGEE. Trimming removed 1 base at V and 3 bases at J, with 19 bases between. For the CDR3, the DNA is TGTGCCAGCAGCGTAAACGGCAGGGTCCCTGCGTCTAATGAAAAACTGTTTTTT. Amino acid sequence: CASSVNGRVPASNEKLFF.

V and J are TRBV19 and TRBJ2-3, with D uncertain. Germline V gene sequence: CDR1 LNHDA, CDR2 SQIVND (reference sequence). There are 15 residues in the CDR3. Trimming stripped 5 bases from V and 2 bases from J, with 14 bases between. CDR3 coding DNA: TGTGCCAGTAGTGCCGTCTGGCGGTCCACAGATACGCAGTATTTT. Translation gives CASSAVWRSTDTQYF.

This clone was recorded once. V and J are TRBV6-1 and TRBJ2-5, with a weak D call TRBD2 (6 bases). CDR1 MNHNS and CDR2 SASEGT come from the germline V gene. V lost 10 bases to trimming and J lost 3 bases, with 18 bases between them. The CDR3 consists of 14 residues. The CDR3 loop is CATGVGLGKETQYF. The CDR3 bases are TGTGCCACGGGGGTGGGCCTCGGGAAAGAGACCCAGTACTTC.

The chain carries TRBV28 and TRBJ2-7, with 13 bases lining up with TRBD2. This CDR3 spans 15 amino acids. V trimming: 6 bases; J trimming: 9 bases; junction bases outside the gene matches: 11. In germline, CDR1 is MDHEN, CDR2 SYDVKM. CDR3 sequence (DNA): TGTGCCAGCAGACAGGGACTAGCGGGAAACTATGGGCAGTACTTC. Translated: CASRQGLAGNYGQYF.

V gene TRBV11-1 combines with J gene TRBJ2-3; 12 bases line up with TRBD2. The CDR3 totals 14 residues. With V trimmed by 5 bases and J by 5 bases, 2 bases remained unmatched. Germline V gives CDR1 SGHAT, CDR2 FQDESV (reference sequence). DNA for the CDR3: TGTGCCAGCAGCCCGGGACTAGCGGGAGATACGCAGTATTTT. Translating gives CASSPGLAGDTQYF.

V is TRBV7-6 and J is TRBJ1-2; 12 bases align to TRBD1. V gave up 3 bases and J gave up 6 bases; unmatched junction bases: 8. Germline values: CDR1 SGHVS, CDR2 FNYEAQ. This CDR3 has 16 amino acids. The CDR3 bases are TGTGCCAGCAGCTTCCAATGGGACAGGGGGCTTAATGGCTACACCTTC. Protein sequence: CASSFQWDRGLNGYTF.

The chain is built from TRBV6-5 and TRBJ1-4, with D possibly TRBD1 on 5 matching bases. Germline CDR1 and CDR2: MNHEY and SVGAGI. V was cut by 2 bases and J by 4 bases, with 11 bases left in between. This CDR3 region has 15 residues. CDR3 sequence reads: CASSYVGTGNEKLFF. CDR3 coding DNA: TGTGCCAGCAGTTACGTTGGGACGGGTAATGAAAAACTGTTTTTT.

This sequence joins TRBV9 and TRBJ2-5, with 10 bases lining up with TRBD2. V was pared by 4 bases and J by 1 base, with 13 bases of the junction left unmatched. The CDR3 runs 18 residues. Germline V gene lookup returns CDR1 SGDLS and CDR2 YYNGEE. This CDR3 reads CASSPRSGRGIFQETQYF. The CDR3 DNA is TGTGCCAGCAGCCCCCGAAGCGGGAGGGGTATATTCCAAGAGACCCAGTACTTC.

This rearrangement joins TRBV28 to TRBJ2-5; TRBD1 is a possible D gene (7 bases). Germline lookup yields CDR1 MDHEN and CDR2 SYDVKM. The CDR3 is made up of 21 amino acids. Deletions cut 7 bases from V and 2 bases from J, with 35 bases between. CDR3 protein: CASTLGYRDQGGGRTQETQYF. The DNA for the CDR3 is TGTGCCAGCACTCTGGGGTACAGGGATCAGGGGGGCGGCCGGACGCAAGAGACCCAGTACTTC.

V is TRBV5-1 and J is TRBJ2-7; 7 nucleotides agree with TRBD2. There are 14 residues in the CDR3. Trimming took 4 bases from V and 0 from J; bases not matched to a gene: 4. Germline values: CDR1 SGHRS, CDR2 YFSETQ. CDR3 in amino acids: CASSVAGLSYEQYF. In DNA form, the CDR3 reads TGCGCCAGCAGCGTAGCGGGCCTCTCCTACGAGCAGTACTTC.

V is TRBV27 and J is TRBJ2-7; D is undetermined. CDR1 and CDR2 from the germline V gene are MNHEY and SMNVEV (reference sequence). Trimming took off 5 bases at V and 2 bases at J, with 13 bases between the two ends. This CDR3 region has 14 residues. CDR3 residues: CASSPSAFPYEQYF. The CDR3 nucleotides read TGTGCCAGCAGTCCCAGCGCTTTCCCCTACGAGCAGTACTTC.

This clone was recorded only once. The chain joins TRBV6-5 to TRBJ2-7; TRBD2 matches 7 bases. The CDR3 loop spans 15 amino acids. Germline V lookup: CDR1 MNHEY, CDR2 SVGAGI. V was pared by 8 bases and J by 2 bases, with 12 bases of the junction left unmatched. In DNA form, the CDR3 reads TGTGCCAGCGGGGGGGTAGCCGGGCCTCCCTACGAGCAGTACTTC. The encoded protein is CASGGVAGPPYEQYF.

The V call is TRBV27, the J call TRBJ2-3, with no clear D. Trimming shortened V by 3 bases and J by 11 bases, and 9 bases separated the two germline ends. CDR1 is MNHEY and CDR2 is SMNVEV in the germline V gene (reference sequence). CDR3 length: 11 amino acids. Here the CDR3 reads CASSFLPGQYF. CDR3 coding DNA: TGTGCCAGCAGTTTCCTCCCCGGGCAGTATTTT.

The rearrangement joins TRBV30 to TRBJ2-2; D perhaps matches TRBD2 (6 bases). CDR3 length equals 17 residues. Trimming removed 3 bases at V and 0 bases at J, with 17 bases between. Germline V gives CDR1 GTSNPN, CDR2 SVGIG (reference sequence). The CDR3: CAWRDTTREANTGELFF. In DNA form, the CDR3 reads TGTGCCTGGAGAGACACTACCAGGGAGGCGAACACCGGGGAGCTGTTTTTT.

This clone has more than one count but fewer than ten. The CDR3 nucleotides are TGTGCCAGCTCACCGGGGGTGCTATGGGAGACCCAGTACTTC. The encoded protein is CASSPGVLWETQYF. The J gene is TRBJ2-5, the V gene TRBV18, with D perhaps being TRBD1 or TRBD2 (5 bases each). Trimming shortened V by 3 bases and J by 5 bases, and 13 bases separated the two germline ends. The CDR3 covers 14 residues. Germline V gene sequence: CDR1 KGHSH, CDR2 LQKENI.

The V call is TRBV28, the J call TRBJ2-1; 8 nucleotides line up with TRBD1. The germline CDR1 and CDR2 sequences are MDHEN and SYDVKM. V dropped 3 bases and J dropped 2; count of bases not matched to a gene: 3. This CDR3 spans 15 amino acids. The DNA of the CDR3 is TGTGCCAGCAGTTTCTTGGGACAGGCCTACAATGAGCAGTTCTTC. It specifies CASSFLGQAYNEQFF.

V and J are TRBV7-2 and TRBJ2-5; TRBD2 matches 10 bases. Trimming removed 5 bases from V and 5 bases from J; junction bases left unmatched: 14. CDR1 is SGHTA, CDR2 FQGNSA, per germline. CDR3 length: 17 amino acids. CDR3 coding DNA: TGTGCCAGCAGCCCCCGAGGTAGCGGGAGGCTTGAGGAGACCCAGTACTTC. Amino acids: CASSPRGSGRLEETQYF.

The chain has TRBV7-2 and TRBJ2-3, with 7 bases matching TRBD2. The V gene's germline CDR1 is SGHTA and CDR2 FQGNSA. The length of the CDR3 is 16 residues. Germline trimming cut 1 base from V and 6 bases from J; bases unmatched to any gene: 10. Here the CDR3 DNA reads TGTGCCAGCAGCTTAGGGGGATGGCGGGAGTACGATACGCAGTATTTT. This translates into CASSLGGWREYDTQYF.

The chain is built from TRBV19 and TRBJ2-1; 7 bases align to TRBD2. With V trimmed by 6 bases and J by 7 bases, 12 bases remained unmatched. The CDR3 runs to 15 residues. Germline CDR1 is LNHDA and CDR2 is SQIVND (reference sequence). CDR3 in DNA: TGTGCCAGTAGAAAAGACTGTCTAGCGGTTAATGAGCAGTTCTTC. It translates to CASRKDCLAVNEQFF.

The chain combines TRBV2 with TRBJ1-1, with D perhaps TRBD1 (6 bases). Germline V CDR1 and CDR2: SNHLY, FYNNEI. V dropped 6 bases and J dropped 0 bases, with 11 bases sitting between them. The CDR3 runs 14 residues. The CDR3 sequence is CASRTRTVNTEAFF. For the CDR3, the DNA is TGTGCCAGCAGGACCAGGACAGTGAACACTGAAGCTTTCTTT.

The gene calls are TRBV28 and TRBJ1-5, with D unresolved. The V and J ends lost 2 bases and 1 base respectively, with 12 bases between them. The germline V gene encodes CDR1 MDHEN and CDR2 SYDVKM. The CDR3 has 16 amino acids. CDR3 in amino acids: CASSLQKPTSNQPQHF. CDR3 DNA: TGTGCCAGCAGTTTACAGAAACCTACAAGCAATCAGCCCCAGCATTTT.